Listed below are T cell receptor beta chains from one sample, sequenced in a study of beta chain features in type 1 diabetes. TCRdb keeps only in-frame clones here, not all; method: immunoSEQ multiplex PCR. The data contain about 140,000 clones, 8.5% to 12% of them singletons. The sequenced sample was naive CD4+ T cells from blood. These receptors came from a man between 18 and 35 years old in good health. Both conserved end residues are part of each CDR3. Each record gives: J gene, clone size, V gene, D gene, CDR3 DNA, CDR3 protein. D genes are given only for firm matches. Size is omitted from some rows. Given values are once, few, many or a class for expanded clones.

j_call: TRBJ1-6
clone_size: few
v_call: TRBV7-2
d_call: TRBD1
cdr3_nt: TGTGCCAGCAGCTTACAGGGGGACATCCGCTCACCCCTCCACTTT
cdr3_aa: CASSLQGDIRSPLHF

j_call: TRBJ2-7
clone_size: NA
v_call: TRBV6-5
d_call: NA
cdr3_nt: TGTGCCAGTGCGAGGCAGGGGCTCTACGAGCAGTACTTC
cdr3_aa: CASARQGLYEQYF

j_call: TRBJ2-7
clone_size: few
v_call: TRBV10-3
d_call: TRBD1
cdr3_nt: TGTGCACATACAGGGGGCGGGGAGCAGTACTTC
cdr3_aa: CAHTGGGEQYF

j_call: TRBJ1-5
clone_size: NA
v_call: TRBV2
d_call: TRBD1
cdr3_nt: TGTGCCAGCAGTGACCGGGACAGGGTTCAGCCCCAGCATTTT
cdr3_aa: CASSDRDRVQPQHF

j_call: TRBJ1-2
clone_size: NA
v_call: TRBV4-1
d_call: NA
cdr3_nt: TGCGCCAGCAGCCAAGATTGGGAGGGCCAGCGGGGCTATGGCTACACCTTC
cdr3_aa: CASSQDWEGQRGYGYTF

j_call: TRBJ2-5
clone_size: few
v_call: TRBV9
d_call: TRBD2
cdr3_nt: TGTGCCAGCAGCACTCTAGCGGGGGTAGAGACCCAGTACTTC
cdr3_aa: CASSTLAGVETQYF

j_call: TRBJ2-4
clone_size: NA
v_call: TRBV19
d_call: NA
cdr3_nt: TGTGCCAGTACATGGGGCGAGGCCAAAAACATTCAGTACTTC
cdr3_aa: CASTWGEAKNIQYF

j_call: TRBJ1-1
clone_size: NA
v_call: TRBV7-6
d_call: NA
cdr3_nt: TGTGCCAGCAGCACTCAACAGGGGAACACTGAAGCTTTCTTT
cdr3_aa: CASSTQQGNTEAFF

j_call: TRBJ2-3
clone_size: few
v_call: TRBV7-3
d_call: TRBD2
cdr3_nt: TGTGCCAGCAGCTTAACTGGGACTAGCGGGGCCTTCACAGATACGCAGTATTTT
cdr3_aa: CASSLTGTSGAFTDTQYF

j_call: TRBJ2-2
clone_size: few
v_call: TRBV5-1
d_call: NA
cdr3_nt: TGCGCCAGCAGCCCCGCAGGGGCAACCGGGGAGCTGTTTTTT
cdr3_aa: CASSPAGATGELFF

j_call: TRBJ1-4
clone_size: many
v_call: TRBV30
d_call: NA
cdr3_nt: TGTGCCTGGAGTGTAAGGGGTGAAAAACTGTTTTTT
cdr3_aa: CAWSVRGEKLFF

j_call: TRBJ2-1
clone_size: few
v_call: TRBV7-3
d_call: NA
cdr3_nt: TGTGCCAGCAGCTTAAATCCAGCGAGTTCCTCCTACAATGAGCAGTTCTTC
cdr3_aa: CASSLNPASSSYNEQFF

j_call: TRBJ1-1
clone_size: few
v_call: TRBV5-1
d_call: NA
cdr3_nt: TGCGCCAGCAGCTTGGAAGGGGACCACGGGACAGAAGCTTTCTTT
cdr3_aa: CASSLEGDHGTEAFF

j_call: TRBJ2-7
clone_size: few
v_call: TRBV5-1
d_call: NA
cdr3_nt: TGCGCCAGCAGCTTGATTCCCAGTTCCTACGAGCAGTACTTC
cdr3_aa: CASSLIPSSYEQYF

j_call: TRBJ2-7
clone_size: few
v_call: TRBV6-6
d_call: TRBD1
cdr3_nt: TGTGCCAGCAGCCCACAGGGGCCCACCTACGAGCAGTACTTC
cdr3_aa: CASSPQGPTYEQYF

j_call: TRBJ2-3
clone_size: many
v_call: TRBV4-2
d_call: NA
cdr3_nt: TGTGCCAGCAGCCAAGGGTCTAGCGTAGTTACGCAGTATTTT
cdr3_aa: CASSQGSSVVTQYF

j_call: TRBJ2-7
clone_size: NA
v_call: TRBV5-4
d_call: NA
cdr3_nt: TGTGCCAGCAGCTCCACCGACAGGCAGGCCTACGAGCAGTACTTC
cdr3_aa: CASSSTDRQAYEQYF

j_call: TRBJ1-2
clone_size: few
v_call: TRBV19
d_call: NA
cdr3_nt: TGTGCCAGTAGTATAGGCGGAAACTATGGCTACACCTTC
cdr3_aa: CASSIGGNYGYTF

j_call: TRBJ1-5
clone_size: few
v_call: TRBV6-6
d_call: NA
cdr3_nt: TGTGCCAGCAGCGGTAGCAATCAGCCCCAGCATTTT
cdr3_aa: CASSGSNQPQHF

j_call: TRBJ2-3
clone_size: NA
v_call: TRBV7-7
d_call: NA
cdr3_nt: TGTGCCAGCAGCCCGCGGGGAGATACGCAGTATTTT
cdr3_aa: CASSPRGDTQYF

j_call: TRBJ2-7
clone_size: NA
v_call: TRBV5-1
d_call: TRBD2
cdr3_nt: TGCGCCAGCAGCCCGGTAGCGGGGGGGCCCCACGAGCAGTACTTC
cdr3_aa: CASSPVAGGPHEQYF